These 15 T cell receptor delta chains originate from one sample sequenced in a study of Vδ1+ human thymocytes. Overall study results and limits: In the thymus, TRG and TRD repertoires looked highly polyclonal with Gaussian CDR3 lengths.

Their target antigens are unknown. The template was reverse-transcribed extracted RNA. Pooled V-gene forward primers with one constant-region reverse primer generated the CDR3 amplicons by multiplex PCR. TCRdb called clones anew from the multiplex PCR reads with CATT. The sample lists over 45,000 delta-chain clones, 15% occurring once. Sequenced sample: Vdelta1+ gamma-delta thymocytes from the thymus. This sample's subset: FACS-sorted CD3+ TCRalphabeta- TCRVdelta1+ TCRVdelta2- thymocytes. These TCRs come from a boy under three years old who had congenital heart surgery.

The chain links TRDV1 to TRDJ1; D unresolved. Germline CDR1 is TSWWSYY and CDR2 is QGS. CDR3 size: 18 residues. Trimming shortened V by 3 bases and J by 1 base, and 21 bases separated the two germline ends. CDR3 sequence: CALGDLVPLWHGTDKLIF. CDR3 sequence (DNA): TGTGCTCTTGGGGATCTAGTACCCCTCTGGCACGGCACCGATAAACTCATCTTT.

The V gene is TRDV1, the J gene TRDJ1; TRDD2 is a possible D gene (6 bases). Per the germline V gene, CDR1 is TSWWSYY and CDR2 is QGS. V was shortened by 3 bases and J by 1 base, with 15 bases between the two germline ends. This CDR3 has 16 residues. CDR3 in amino acids: CALGDPSHRLTDKLIF. CDR3 sequence (DNA): TGTGCTCTTGGGGACCCTTCCCACCGACTCACCGATAAACTCATCTTT.

This sequence joins TRDV1 and TRDJ1; a possible D gene is TRDD2 (5 bases). CDR3 length: 18 amino acids. Trimming left V 0 bases short and J 5 bases short, with 22 bases between. The germline V gene encodes CDR1 TSWWSYY and CDR2 QGS. CDR3: CALGELEPQPTQGDKLIF. The DNA of the CDR3 is TGTGCTCTTGGGGAACTAGAACCCCAACCTACCCAGGGGGATAAACTCATCTTT.

V usage is TRDV1 and J usage is TRDJ1; 7 positions match TRDD3. Trimming cost V 0 bases and J 4 bases; bases outside gene matches: 5. The CDR3 totals 15 residues. CDR1 is TSWWSYY and CDR2 is QGS in the germline V gene. CDR3 protein: CALGELNYWGDKLIF. CDR3 nucleotide sequence: TGTGCTCTTGGGGAACTAAACTACTGGGGCGATAAACTCATCTTT.

This clone was counted only a few times. V and J are TRDV1 and TRDJ1; 8 nucleotides match TRDD3. This CDR3 has 19 residues. CDR1 and CDR2 from the germline V gene are TSWWSYY and QGS. Losses at the gene ends were 0 bases for V and 0 bases for J; bases not matched to a gene: 12. The CDR3 DNA sequence: TGTGCTCTTGGGGAACTCCGGCGGCCTGGGGGAGAGTACACCGATAAACTCATCTTT. It yields the protein CALGELRRPGGEYTDKLIF.

This clone was seen a few times. V usage is TRDV1 and J usage is TRDJ1; 7 bases are shared with TRDD3. The CDR3 contains 12 residues. CDR1 TSWWSYY and CDR2 QGS come from the germline V gene. V was clipped by 3 bases and J by 10 bases; unmatched bases: 5. CDR3 amino acids: CALGDGWGRLIF. The CDR3 DNA is TGTGCTCTTGGGGACGGTTGGGGGAGACTCATCTTT.

This clone has just a few counts. V and J are TRDV1 and TRDJ1, with D uncertain. Per germline, CDR1 TSWWSYY and CDR2 QGS. The CDR3 covers 17 residues. With 2 bases removed from V and 10 bases from J, the gap between germline ends came to 26 bases. The CDR3: CALGEARPPGPGVGLIF. The DNA for the CDR3 is TGTGCTCTTGGGGAAGCCAGGCCGCCCGGACCAGGGGTTGGACTCATCTTT.

The rearrangement links TRDV1 to TRDJ1; maybe TRDD2 (5 bases). Trimming cost V 0 bases and J 0 bases, with 20 bases left between them. This CDR3 has 19 amino acids. From germline, CDR1 is TSWWSYY and CDR2 QGS. The CDR3 nucleotides read TGTGCTCTTGGGGAACTAGGCCTACAGCCGTACCAGTACACCGATAAACTCATCTTT. Residues: CALGELGLQPYQYTDKLIF.

This clone was counted a few times. Other DNA sequences in the same sample also yield this CDR3. The gene calls are TRDV1 and TRDJ1; no clear D. The CDR3 sequence is 16 residues long. The germline gives CDR1 TSWWSYY, CDR2 QGS. Trimming took off 0 bases at V and 2 bases at J, with 13 bases between the two ends. CDR3 loop: CALGELGTQRTDKLIF. CDR3 in DNA: TGTGCTCTTGGGGAACTTGGGACTCAACGAACCGATAAACTCATCTTT.

The chain combines TRDV1 with TRDJ1; TRDD2 might be the D (5 bases). The V gene's germline CDR1 is TSWWSYY and CDR2 QGS. The CDR3 sequence is 15 residues long. Deletions cut 4 bases from V and 4 bases from J, with 16 bases between. The CDR3 nucleotides read TGTGCTCTTGGGGGTTTAAACTTTTCCTGCGATAAACTCATCTTT. Amino acids: CALGGLNFSCDKLIF.

This clone appeared a single time. V is TRDV1 and J is TRDJ1; D is possibly TRDD3 (7 bases). The germline CDR1 and CDR2 sequences are TSWWSYY and QGS. This CDR3 region has 18 residues. Trimming cost V 3 bases and J 0 bases, with 20 bases left between them. CDR3 sequence: CALGEPPTKLGNTDKLIF. DNA for the CDR3: TGTGCTCTTGGGGAGCCTCCTACCAAACTGGGGAACACCGATAAACTCATCTTT.

The chain links TRDV1 to TRDJ1; D is uncertain. V lost 2 bases and J lost 1, with 38 bases in between. The CDR3 is 24 residues long. Germline CDR1 and CDR2: TSWWSYY and QGS. In DNA, the CDR3 is TGTGCTCTTGGGGAAGTCCCTTTACCCGCGCCCTGCCGTACAAAATCGCCCTGCACCGATAAACTCATCTTT. Protein: CALGEVPLPAPCRTKSPCTDKLIF.

The chain couples TRDV1 to TRDJ1, with TRDD3 identical over 8 bases. The CDR3 totals 19 residues. Germline CDR1 TSWWSYY, CDR2 QGS. The ends lost 4 bases at V and 1 base at J; junction bases unmatched: 17. The CDR3 spells CALGVTSGHHWGFTDKLIF. The DNA for the CDR3 is TGTGCTCTTGGGGTTACTTCCGGACATCACTGGGGGTTCACCGATAAACTCATCTTT.

V gene TRDV1 combines with J gene TRDJ2, with TRDD2 matching 7 bases. J gave up 4 bases and V 4 bases, and 6 bases lay outside the gene matches. The germline CDR1 and CDR2 sequences are TSWWSYY and QGS. This CDR3 region has 15 residues. CDR3 in DNA: TGTGCTCTTGGGGTTGAGCCTTCCTCGACAGCACAACTCTTCTTT. Its translation is CALGVEPSSTAQLFF.

This clone was observed a few times. The V and J genes are TRDV1 and TRDJ1; D call uncertain. Trimming cost V 4 bases and J 0 bases, with 12 bases left between them. The CDR3 totals 15 residues. Germline CDR1 is TSWWSYY and CDR2 is QGS. CDR3 DNA sequence: TGTGCTCTTGGGGGCGCCCTGAAGTACACCGATAAACTCATCTTT. Protein: CALGGALKYTDKLIF.